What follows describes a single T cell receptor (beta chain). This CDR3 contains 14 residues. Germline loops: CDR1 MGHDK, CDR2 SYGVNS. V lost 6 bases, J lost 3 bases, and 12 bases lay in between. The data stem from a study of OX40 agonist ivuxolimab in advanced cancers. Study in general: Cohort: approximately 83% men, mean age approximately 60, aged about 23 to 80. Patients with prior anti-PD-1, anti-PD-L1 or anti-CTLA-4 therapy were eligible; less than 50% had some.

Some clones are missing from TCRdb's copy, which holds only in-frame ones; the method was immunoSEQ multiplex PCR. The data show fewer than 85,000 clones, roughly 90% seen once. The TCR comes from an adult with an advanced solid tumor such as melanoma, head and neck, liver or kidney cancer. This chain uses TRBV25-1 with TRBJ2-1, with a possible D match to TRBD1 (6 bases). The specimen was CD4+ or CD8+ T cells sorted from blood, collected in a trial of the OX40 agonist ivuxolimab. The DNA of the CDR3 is TGTGCCAGCAGAGGGCAGGGGCACTACAATGAGCAGTTCTTC. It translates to CASRGQGHYNEQFF.